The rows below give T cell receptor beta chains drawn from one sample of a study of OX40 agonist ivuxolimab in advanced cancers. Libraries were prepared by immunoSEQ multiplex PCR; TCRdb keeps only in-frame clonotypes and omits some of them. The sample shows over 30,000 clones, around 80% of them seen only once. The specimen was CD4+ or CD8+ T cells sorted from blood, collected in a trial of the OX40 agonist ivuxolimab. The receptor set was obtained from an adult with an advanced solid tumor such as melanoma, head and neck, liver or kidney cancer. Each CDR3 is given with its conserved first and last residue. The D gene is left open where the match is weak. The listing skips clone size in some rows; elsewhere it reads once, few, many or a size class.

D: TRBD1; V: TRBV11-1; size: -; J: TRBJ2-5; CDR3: CASRRGQGSETQYF; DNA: TGTGCCAGCAGACGCGGACAGGGGTCAGAGACCCAGTACTTC
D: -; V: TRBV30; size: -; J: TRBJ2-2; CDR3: CAWSVLGVTGELFF; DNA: TGTGCCTGGAGTGTACTTGGAGTCACCGGGGAGCTGTTTTTT
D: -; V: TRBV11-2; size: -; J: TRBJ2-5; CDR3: CASSWRPMQGSSGTQYF; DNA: TGTGCCAGCAGCTGGCGGCCGATGCAGGGGAGTTCGGGGACCCAGTACTTC
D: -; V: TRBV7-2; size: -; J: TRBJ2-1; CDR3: CASSRNMHNEQFF; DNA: TGTGCCAGCAGCCGGAACATGCACAATGAGCAGTTCTTC
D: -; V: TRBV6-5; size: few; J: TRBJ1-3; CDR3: CSTGGSGFGNTIYF; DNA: TGTTCTACCGGGGGATCGGGCTTTGGAAACACCATATATTTT
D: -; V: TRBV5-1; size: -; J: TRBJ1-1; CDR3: CASSLEANTEAFF; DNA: TGCGCCAGCAGCTTGGAAGCGAACACTGAAGCTTTCTTT
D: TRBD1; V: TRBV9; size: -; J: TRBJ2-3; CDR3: CASSVGTGQDTQYF; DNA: TGTGCCAGCAGCGTAGGGACAGGACAAGATACGCAGTATTTT
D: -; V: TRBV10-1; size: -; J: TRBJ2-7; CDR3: CASSREASYEQYF; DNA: TGCGCCAGCAGTCGAGAGGCATCCTACGAGCAGTACTTC
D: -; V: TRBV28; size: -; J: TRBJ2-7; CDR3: CASTVGFGTSGLGGYF; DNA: -
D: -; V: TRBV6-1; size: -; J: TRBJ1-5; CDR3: CASSESRNQPQHF; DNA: TGTGCCAGCAGTGAATCCAGGAATCAGCCCCAGCATTTT
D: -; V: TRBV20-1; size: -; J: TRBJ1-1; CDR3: CSASDGTEAFF; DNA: TGCAGTGCTAGCGATGGGACTGAAGCTTTCTTT
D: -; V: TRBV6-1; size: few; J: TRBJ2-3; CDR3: CASSAVLPGWDTQYF; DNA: TGTGCCAGCAGTGCCGTACTTCCAGGTTGGGATACGCAGTATTTT
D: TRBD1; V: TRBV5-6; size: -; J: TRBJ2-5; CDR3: CASSLASRQGAGTQYF; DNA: TGTGCCAGCAGCTTGGCATCGCGACAGGGGGCAGGGACCCAGTACTTC
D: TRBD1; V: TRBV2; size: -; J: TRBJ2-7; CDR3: CASKDRNSYEQYF; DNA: TGTGCCAGCAAGGACAGGAACTCCTACGAGCAGTACTTC
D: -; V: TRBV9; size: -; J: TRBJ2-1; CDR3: CASSARGGAWVEQFF; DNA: TGTGCCAGCAGCGCCAGGGGGGGAGCGTGGGTTGAGCAGTTCTTC
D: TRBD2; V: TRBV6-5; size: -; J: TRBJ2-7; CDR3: CASSSRTSADEQYF; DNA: TGTGCCAGCAGTTCCAGGACTAGCGCTGACGAGCAGTACTTC
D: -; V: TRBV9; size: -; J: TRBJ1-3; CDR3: CASSQIDSSGNTIYF; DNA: TGTGCCAGCAGCCAAATTGACAGCTCTGGAAACACCATATATTTT
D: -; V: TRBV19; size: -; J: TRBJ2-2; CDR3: CASRKDLTGGTGELFF; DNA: TGTGCCAGTAGAAAAGATCTGACAGGAGGAACCGGGGAGCTGTTTTTT
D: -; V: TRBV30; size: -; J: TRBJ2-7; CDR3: CGMGVWERSYEQYF; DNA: TGTGGTATGGGCGTGTGGGAACGCTCCTACGAGCAGTACTTC
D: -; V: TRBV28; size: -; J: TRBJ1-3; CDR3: CASTQTGSGNTIYF; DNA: TGTGCCAGCACCCAGACAGGCTCTGGAAACACCATATATTTT
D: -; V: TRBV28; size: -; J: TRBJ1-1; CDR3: CASSMGGVVAEAFF; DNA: TGTGCCAGCAGCATGGGGGGGGTGGTAGCTGAAGCTTTCTTT
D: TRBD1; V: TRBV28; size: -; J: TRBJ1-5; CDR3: CASSFDRGHQPQHF; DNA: TGTGCCAGCAGTTTCGACAGGGGGCATCAGCCCCAGCATTTT
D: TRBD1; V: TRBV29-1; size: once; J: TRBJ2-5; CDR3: CSATGGAGETQYF; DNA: TGCAGCGCTACAGGGGGCGCCGGGGAGACCCAGTACTTC
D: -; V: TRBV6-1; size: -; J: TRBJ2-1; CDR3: CASSESTNNNEQFF; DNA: TGTGCCAGCAGTGAATCTACTAACAACAATGAGCAGTTCTTC
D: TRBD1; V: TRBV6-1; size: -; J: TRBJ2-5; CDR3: CASSMDRGSETQYF; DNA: TGTGCCAGCAGTATGGACAGGGGGTCAGAGACCCAGTACTTC
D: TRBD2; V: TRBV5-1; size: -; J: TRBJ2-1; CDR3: CASRLGLGSYNEQFF; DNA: TGCGCCAGCAGATTAGGACTAGGATCCTACAATGAGCAGTTCTTC
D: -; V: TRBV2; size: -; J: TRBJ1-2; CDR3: CARAPPLSYGYTF; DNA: TGTGCCCGTGCCCCCCCACTCAGTTATGGCTACACCTTC
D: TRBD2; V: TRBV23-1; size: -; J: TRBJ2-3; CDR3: CASSLKGNGTSTTDTQYF; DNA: TGCGCCAGCAGCCTCAAAGGGAATGGGACTAGCACCACAGATACGCAGTATTTT
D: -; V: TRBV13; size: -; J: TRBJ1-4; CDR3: CASSLNPNEKLFF; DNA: TGTGCCAGCAGCTTAAACCCAAATGAAAAACTGTTTTTT
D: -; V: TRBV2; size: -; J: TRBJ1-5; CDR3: CASSPEGQPQHF; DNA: TGTGCCAGCAGTCCGGAGGGGCAGCCCCAGCATTTT
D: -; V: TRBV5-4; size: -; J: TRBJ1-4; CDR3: CASSPTGPRATNEKLFF; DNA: TGTGCCAGCAGCCCCACTGGCCCCAGAGCAACTAATGAAAAACTGTTTTTT
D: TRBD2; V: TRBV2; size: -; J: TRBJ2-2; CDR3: CASSPGVAGKTGELFF; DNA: TGTGCCAGCAGTCCCGGGGTAGCGGGAAAGACCGGGGAGCTGTTTTTT
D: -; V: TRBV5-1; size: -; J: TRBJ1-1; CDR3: CASSLELRGENTEAFF; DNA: TGCGCCAGCAGCTTGGAACTACGGGGGGAGAACACTGAAGCTTTCTTT
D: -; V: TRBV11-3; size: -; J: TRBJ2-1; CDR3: CASSPGGANNEQFF; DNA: TGTGCCAGCAGCCCCGGCGGGGCGAACAATGAGCAGTTCTTC
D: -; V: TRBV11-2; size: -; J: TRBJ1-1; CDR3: CASSLGRHKGANTEAFF; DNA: TGTGCCAGCAGCTTAGGACGTCACAAGGGCGCGAACACTGAAGCTTTCTTT
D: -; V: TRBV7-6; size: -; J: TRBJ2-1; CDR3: CASSPYQAPEQFF; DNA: TGTGCCAGCAGCCCCTACCAGGCCCCTGAGCAGTTCTTC
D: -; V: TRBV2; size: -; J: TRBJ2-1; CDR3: CASTEGDVKQFF; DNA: TGTGCCAGCACCGAAGGGGATGTTAAGCAGTTCTTC
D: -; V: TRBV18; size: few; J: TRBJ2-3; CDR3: CASSPRPGGAGTDTQYF; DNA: TGTGCCAGCTCACCACGCCCTGGGGGCGCGGGCACAGATACGCAGTATTTT
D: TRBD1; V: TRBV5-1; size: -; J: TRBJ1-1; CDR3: CASSPPTGVGNTEAFF; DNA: TGCGCCAGCAGCCCGCCAACAGGGGTAGGTAACACTGAAGCTTTCTTT
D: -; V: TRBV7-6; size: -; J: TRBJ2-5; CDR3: CASSLAEGTAETQYF; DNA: TGTGCCAGCAGCTTAGCGGAGGGGACAGCAGAGACCCAGTACTTC
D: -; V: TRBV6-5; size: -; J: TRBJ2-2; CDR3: CASSYAGRVTGELFF; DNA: TGTGCCAGCAGTTACGCGGGTCGGGTCACCGGGGAGCTGTTTTTT
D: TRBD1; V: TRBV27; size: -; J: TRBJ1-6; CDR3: CASSAGQIYNSPLHF; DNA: TGTGCCAGCAGTGCGGGACAGATTTATAATTCACCCCTCCACTTT
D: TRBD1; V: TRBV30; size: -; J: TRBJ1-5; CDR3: CAWRTGVDQPQHF; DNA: TGTGCCTGGAGGACAGGGGTGGATCAGCCCCAGCATTTT
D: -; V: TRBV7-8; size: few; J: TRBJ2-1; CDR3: CASSTFMDEQFF; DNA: TGTGCCAGCAGCACCTTTATGGATGAGCAGTTCTTC
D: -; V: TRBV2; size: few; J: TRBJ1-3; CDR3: CASSAQLSGNTIYF; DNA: TGTGCCAGCAGTGCCCAACTCTCTGGAAACACCATATATTTT